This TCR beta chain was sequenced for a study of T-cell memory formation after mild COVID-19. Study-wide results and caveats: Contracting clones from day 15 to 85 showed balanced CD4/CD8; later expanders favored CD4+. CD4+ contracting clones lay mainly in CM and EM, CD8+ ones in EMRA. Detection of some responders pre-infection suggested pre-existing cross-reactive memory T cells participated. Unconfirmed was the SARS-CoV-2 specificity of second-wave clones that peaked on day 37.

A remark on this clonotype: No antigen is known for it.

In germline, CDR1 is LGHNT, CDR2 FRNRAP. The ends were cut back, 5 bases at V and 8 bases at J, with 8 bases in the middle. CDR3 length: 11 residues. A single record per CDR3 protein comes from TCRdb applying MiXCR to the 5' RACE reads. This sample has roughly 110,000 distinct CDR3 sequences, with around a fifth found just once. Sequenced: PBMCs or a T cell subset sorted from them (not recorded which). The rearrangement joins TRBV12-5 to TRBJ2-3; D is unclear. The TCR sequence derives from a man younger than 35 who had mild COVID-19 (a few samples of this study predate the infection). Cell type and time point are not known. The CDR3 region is CASGLGFTQYF. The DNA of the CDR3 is TGTGCTAGTGGTCTGGGCTTTACGCAGTATTTT. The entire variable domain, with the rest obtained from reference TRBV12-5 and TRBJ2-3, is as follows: DARVTQTPRHKVTEMGQEVTMRCQPILGHNTVFWYRQTMMQGLELLAYFRNRAPLDDSGMPKDRFSAEMPDATLATLKIQPSEPRDSAVYFCASGLGFTQYFGPGTRLTVL.